This record concerns one TCR beta chain sequence. Its antigen is not identified. The source of the sample is a study of cytomegalovirus exposure and HLA in healthy donors. Background on the study: An earlier analysis found 117 million unique TCR beta sequences from approximately 190 million T cells.

CDR1 GTSNPN and CDR2 SVGIG come from the germline V gene (reference sequence). The CDR3 sequence is 12 residues long. V shed 7 bases and J shed 2 bases, with 9 bases lying between them. General study findings and limits: Immune exposure information comprised only CMV serostatus.

PCR used 60 Vbeta primers and 13 Jbeta primers. Libraries were prepared by immunoSEQ multiplex PCR; TCRdb keeps only in-frame clonotypes and omits some of them. The sample has 150,000 to 200,000 clones, about three quarters seen once; the top ten hold 0.7% to 0.85%. What was sequenced was PBMCs. This chain connects TRBV30 to TRBJ1-3; D is undetermined. The receptor comes from a female donor in good health and CMV-seronegative. The CDR3 is CASVSAGNTIYF. The CDR3 nucleotides read TGTGCCTCCGTCAGTGCTGGAAACACCATATATTTT.